The TCR beta chain under discussion was sequenced for a study of cytomegalovirus exposure and HLA in healthy donors. Study-wide results and caveats: Common viral pathogens seemed to be connected with several of the most significant clusters, according to a later analysis.

Amplification used 60 Vbeta primers and 13 Jbeta primers. Using immunoSEQ multiplex PCR, the repertoire was profiled, and TCRdb retains in-frame clones only, with some absent. The sample yields about 160,000 clones, approximately 71% seen once. With V trimmed by 0 bases and J by 6 bases, 11 bases remained unmatched. This CDR3 has 17 residues. Germline V CDR1 and CDR2: SGHRS, YFSETQ. Points on this clone: Its antigen is still unknown.

The chain uses TRBV5-1 and TRBJ2-1, with 8 bases aligning to TRBD1. This receptor was taken from a male donor in good health and CMV-seronegative. The sequenced sample consisted of PBMCs. The CDR3 DNA sequence: TGCGCCAGCAGCTTGGGTCTTGGGACAGGAAAACTCAATGAGCAGTTCTTC. It translates to CASSLGLGTGKLNEQFF.